The 16 T cell receptor beta chains below were found in one sample sequenced in a study of T cells expressing NK-cell markers. From its re-call of the 5' RACE reads, TCRdb lists each CDR3 protein once, without DNA. The table for this sample gives about 540,000 distinct CDR3 sequences. The sequenced material came from blood T cells: a sorted CD56 or NKG2C T cell subset, CD4+ or CD8+ T cells, or bulk PBMC T cells (not recorded which). These receptor sequences come from a man in his late teens or twenties in good health.

V gene TRBV29-1 combines with J gene TRBJ2-3; TCRdb picks TRBD1, but there is no DNA to check that call. CDR1 and CDR2 from the germline V gene are SQVTM and ANQGSEA. CDR3 length: 14 residues. CDR3 in amino acids: CSVGTVASTDTQYF.

The chain joins TRBV20-1 to TRBJ1-2. The CDR3 contains 13 residues. From germline, CDR1 is DFQATT and CDR2 SNEGSKA (reference sequence). The CDR3 region is CSARGASNYGYTF.

The chain joins TRBV18 to TRBJ2-7. The germline CDR1 and CDR2 sequences are KGHSH and LQKENI. The CDR3 sequence is 14 residues long. This CDR3 reads CASSPEGGLYEQYF.

The chain combines TRBV5-1 with TRBJ2-5; TCRdb selects TRBD2, and the lack of DNA leaves this call unchecked. Germline loops: CDR1 SGHRS, CDR2 YFSETQ. The CDR3 loop spans 14 amino acids. This CDR3 is CASSSESYQETQYF.

The chain has TRBV6-1 and TRBJ2-2; with no DNA, the TCRdb D assignment of TRBD2 cannot be verified. The CDR3 is 14 residues long. Germline V gene lookup returns CDR1 MNHNS and CDR2 SASEGT. The CDR3 is CAGTGTRNTGELFF.

The V and J genes are TRBV12-3 or TRBV12-4 and TRBJ2-4; TCRdb's D call, TRBD1, is unchecked because there is no DNA. The CDR3 spans 15 residues. The CDR3 loop reads CASRGTDLAKNIQYF.

This chain links TRBV5-1 with TRBJ2-3; TCRdb's D gene call, TRBD2, goes unchecked for lack of DNA. CDR1 and CDR2 (germline): SGHRS, YFSETQ. The CDR3 has 16 residues. CDR3 region: CASSSRTSFITDTQYF.

This chain uses TRBV11-3 with TRBJ2-3; TCRdb proposes TRBD1, but this gene call is untestable without DNA. Germline V lookup: CDR1 SGHNT, CDR2 YENEEA. The CDR3 is 15 amino acids. The CDR3 is CASSLEPTLGDTQYF.

The chain's CDR3 is CASSFLGSYNSPLHF. The chain has TRBV12-3 or TRBV12-4 and TRBJ1-6. This CDR3 comprises 15 residues.

The chain has TRBV6-1 and TRBJ2-7; TCRdb outputs TRBD1, but without DNA this stays unchecked. The CDR3 is 14 amino acids. CDR1 is MNHNS, CDR2 SASEGT, per germline. The CDR3 reads CASSAWDGSYEQYF.

The chain joins TRBV7-8 to TRBJ2-1; without DNA, the TCRdb call of TRBD1 cannot be checked. The germline V gene has CDR1 SGHVS and CDR2 FQNEAQ. The length of the CDR3 is 14 residues. The CDR3: CASSLAGSEGPQFF.

This chain links TRBV28 with TRBJ1-1; lacking DNA, the TRBD1 call made by TCRdb goes unchecked. The CDR3 has 12 amino acids. Germline lookup yields CDR1 MDHEN and CDR2 SYDVKM. The CDR3 sequence: CAIGAANTEAFF.

This sequence joins TRBV24-1 and TRBJ2-5; TCRdb's D call of TRBD1 is untestable without DNA. The CDR3 covers 14 residues. Germline V gene data show CDR1 as KGHDR and CDR2 as SFDVKD. The CDR3 reads CATSPGATQETQYF.

V is TRBV3-1 and J is TRBJ1-1. This CDR3 spans 16 amino acids. Germline CDR1 and CDR2: LGHDT and YNNKEL (reference sequence). The CDR3 loop reads CASSQDSEKPNTEAFF.

J is TRBJ2-7 and V is TRBV3-1; TCRdb returns TRBD2, unconfirmable since there is no DNA. Germline CDR1 is LGHDT and CDR2 is YNNKEL (reference sequence). The CDR3 runs to 14 residues. This CDR3 reads CASSQSSGRNEQYF.

V is TRBV6-2 or TRBV6-3 and J is TRBJ1-1. The CDR3 length is 13 residues. CDR1 MNHEY and CDR2 SVGEGT come from the germline V gene. The CDR3 loop reads CASSYLAGTEAFF.